The present entry profiles one T cell receptor beta chain with its context. Its antigen is unknown. The entry originates in a study of T cells in Graves' hyperthyroidism and ophthalmopathy. This CDR3 is built from 13 residues. Per the germline V gene, CDR1 is SNHLY and CDR2 is FYNNEI. Trimming removed 8 bases from V and 0 bases from J, with 7 bases in between. Calling Graves' hyperthyroidism stable meant ophthalmopathy did not progress within 18 months. Hyperthyroidism in the patients, aged 18 to 65, was newly diagnosed and under 2 months in duration. The study left out patients who had uncontrolled infection, other autoimmune disease, pregnancy or lactation. The TCR beta CDR3 regions underwent amplification using RNA transcripts as the source. Using the HTBI primer set, a first-round RT-PCR was run on the TCR CDR3. In TCRdb, the multiplex PCR reads were re-called with MiXCR into one record per CDR3 protein. The sample consists of more than 500,000 distinct CDR3 sequences, about 14% of them appearing once.

Whole-study results and caveats: Before onset, by a median of around 6.4 months, the model predicted ophthalmopathy.

The clonotype was recovered from a woman aged 40 to 50 with Graves' hyperthyroidism. Material for sequencing was blood. The chain uses TRBV2 and TRBJ1-4, with D unresolved. This chain's CDR3 is CASRETTNEKLFF. CDR3 bases: TGTGCCAGCCGGGAAACAACTAATGAAAAACTGTTTTTT.